This T cell receptor (beta chain) appears in the sequencing data of a study of blood T cell repertoires in COVID-19. The overall study: Whether acute or convalescent, the COVID-19 samples came from the United States, Italy and Spain. PBMCs, B-cell-depleted T cells, or T cells were the source of the cDNA or gDNA that made up the material.

As originally analysed: Amplified reference gene primers provided the basis for estimating nucleated cell counts. The method was immunoSEQ multiplex PCR; TCRdb's version includes in-frame clones alone and lacks a portion of them. V, J and clone size derive from that table, while D and trimming were established from the DNA sequence. The table shows approximately 12,000 clones, with about nine tenths occurring only once. The CDR3 extends over 14 amino acids. Germline V gene lookup returns CDR1 SNHLY and CDR2 FYNNEI. V was clipped by 10 bases and J by 0 bases, with 16 bases between them. The V gene is TRBV2, the J gene TRBJ2-7; D is perhaps TRBD2 (6 bases). Sequences were obtained from peripheral blood. The TCR originated in a woman in her sixties or seventies with active COVID-19. CDR3 DNA sequence: TGTGCCAACTCCCGGGACTCGAGCTCCTACGAGCAGTACTTC. Translated, it gives CANSRDSSSYEQYF.